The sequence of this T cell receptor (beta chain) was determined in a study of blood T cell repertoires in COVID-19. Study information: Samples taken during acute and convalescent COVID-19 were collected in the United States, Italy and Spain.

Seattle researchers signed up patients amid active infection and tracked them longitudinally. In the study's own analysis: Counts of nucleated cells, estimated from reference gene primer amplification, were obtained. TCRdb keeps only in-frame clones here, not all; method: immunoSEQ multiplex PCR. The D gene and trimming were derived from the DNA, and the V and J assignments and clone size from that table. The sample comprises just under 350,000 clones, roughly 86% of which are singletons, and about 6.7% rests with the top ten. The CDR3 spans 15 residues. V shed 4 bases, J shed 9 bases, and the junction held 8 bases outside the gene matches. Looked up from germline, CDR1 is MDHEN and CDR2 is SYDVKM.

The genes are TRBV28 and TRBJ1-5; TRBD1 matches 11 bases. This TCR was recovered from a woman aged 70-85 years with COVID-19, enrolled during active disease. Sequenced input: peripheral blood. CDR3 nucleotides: TGTGCCAGCAGTTGGGACAGGGGGGATCGTGGGCCCCAGCATTTT. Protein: CASSWDRGDRGPQHF. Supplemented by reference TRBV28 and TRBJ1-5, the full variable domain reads DVKVTQSSRYLVKRTGEKVFLECVQDMDHENMFWYRQDPGLGLRLIYFSYDVKMKEKGDIPEGYSVSREKKERFSLILESASTNQTSMYLCASSWDRGDRGPQHFGDGTRLSIL.